This is a list of T cell receptor beta chains from one sample in a study of PD-1 blockade in classical Hodgkin lymphoma. The table came from immunoSEQ multiplex PCR; TCRdb's copy has only in-frame clones and leaves some out. Here the sample spans 25,000 to 30,000 clones, around four fifths being singletons. The specimen comprised peripheral blood mononuclear cells (PBMCs), sampled before the second cycle of nivolumab. All receptors derive from a human donor with classical Hodgkin lymphoma. Each CDR3 is given with its conserved first and last residue. The D gene is left open where the match is weak. Only some rows state a clone size, as once, few, many or a class for expanded clones.

TRBJ1-2 TRBV21-1 . . CASRERGSSSNYGYTF TGTGCCAGCAGAGAAAGGGGATCCTCCTCAAACTATGGCTACACCTTC
TRBJ1-1 TRBV20-1 . . CSATPGEEAFF TGCAGCGCGACCCCGGGGGAGGAAGCTTTCTTT
TRBJ2-5 TRBV11-3 . . CASGGQETQYF TGTGCCTCTGGGGGTCAAGAGACCCAGTACTTC
TRBJ2-1 TRBV7-2 TRBD1 . CASSFSGQGIEQFF TGTGCCAGCAGCTTCTCGGGACAGGGAATTGAGCAGTTCTTC
TRBJ2-1 TRBV7-2 TRBD2 . CASSRSGTSGYNEQFF TGTGCCAGCAGCCGGAGCGGGACTAGCGGCTACAATGAGCAGTTCTTC
TRBJ1-5 TRBV19 . . CASRPGDQPQHF TGTGCCAGTCGGCCAGGGGATCAGCCCCAGCATTTT
TRBJ2-6 TRBV27 . . CASSSSAGANVLTF TGTGCCAGCAGTTCTAGTGCAGGGGCCAACGTCCTGACTTTC
TRBJ2-7 TRBV6-5 . . CASSYSYDTFYEQYF TGTGCCAGCAGTTACTCTTACGACACTTTCTACGAGCAGTACTTC
TRBJ2-7 TRBV7-2 TRBD1 few CASSLGQGAYEQYF TGTGCCAGCAGCTTAGGACAGGGGGCTTACGAGCAGTACTTC
TRBJ2-7 TRBV6-5 . . CASSALTEQYF TGTGCCAGCAGTGCTTTGACTGAGCAGTACTTC
TRBJ2-7 TRBV5-1 . . CASSLAAVSSYEQYF TGCGCCAGCAGCTTGGCCGCCGTAAGCTCCTACGAGCAGTACTTC
TRBJ1-2 TRBV5-1 TRBD1 . CASSSDREVRGYTF TGCGCCAGCAGCTCGGACAGGGAAGTGCGTGGCTACACCTTC
TRBJ2-2 TRBV30 . few CAWSGTLAGELFF TGTGCCTGGAGTGGGACTTTAGCCGGGGAGCTGTTTTTT
TRBJ1-1 TRBV7-8 . . CASSGSGGITEAFF TGTGCCAGCAGCGGAAGCGGGGGGATCACTGAAGCTTTCTTT
TRBJ2-1 TRBV19 TRBD2 . CASSMSGGPYEQFF TGTGCCAGTAGTATGTCGGGGGGGCCCTATGAGCAGTTCTTC
TRBJ1-4 TRBV7-2 . . CASSLDVGLRGKLFF TGTGCCAGCAGCTTAGATGTTGGTTTACGGGGAAAACTGTTTTTT
TRBJ1-5 TRBV19 . . CASVLEGVVNQPQHF TGTGCCAGTGTCCTGGAGGGGGTCGTCAATCAGCCCCAGCATTTT
TRBJ2-5 TRBV28 . . CASSLAGAQETQYF TGTGCCAGCAGTTTGGCAGGAGCTCAAGAGACCCAGTACTTC
TRBJ1-2 TRBV5-4 . . CASSATLDHGYTF TGTGCCAGCAGCGCGACGCTGGACCATGGCTACACCTTC
TRBJ1-2 TRBV9 TRBD1 . CASSVAGTADYGYTF TGTGCCAGCAGCGTAGCTGGGACAGCGGACTATGGCTACACCTTC
TRBJ1-4 TRBV6-1 TRBD1 . CASRGQAAEKLFF TGTGCCAGCAGGGGACAGGCGGCTGAAAAACTGTTTTTT
TRBJ1-5 TRBV10-3 TRBD1 once CAISEVGQGGQPQHF TGTGCCATCAGTGAGGTGGGACAGGGCGGTCAGCCCCAGCATTTT
TRBJ1-4 TRBV28 . few CASSLNGRTNEKLFF TGTGCCAGCAGTTTGAACGGACGGACTAATGAAAAACTGTTTTTT
TRBJ2-5 TRBV6-5 TRBD2 . CASSYTSTSGQETQYF TGTGCCAGCAGTTACACCTCGACTAGCGGGCAAGAGACCCAGTACTTC
TRBJ2-7 TRBV10-3 . . CAISVDREAEQYF TGTGCCATCAGCGTCGACAGGGAGGCCGAGCAGTACTTC
TRBJ2-7 TRBV6-1 TRBD1 . CASRVMGQGAYEQYF TGTGCCAGCAGGGTCATGGGACAGGGGGCCTACGAGCAGTACTTC
TRBJ1-2 TRBV20-1 . . CSATGLGYTF TGCAGTGCTACGGGGCTTGGCTACACCTTC
TRBJ1-2 TRBV7-2 . . CASSLSTGNTYGYTF TGTGCCAGCAGCTTATCAACCGGCAACACCTATGGCTACACCTTC
TRBJ2-3 TRBV21-1 . . CASIARQGPTDTQYF TGTGCCAGCATCGCCCGACAGGGACCCACAGATACGCAGTATTTT
TRBJ1-5 TRBV6-5 . . CASSYSLGGNQPQHF TGTGCCAGCAGTTACAGCTTAGGCGGGAATCAGCCCCAGCATTTT
TRBJ2-3 TRBV19 TRBD2 once CASSISGLAGGTDTQYF TGTGCCAGTAGTATCAGCGGACTAGCGGGGGGCACAGATACGCAGTATTTT
TRBJ2-7 TRBV7-7 TRBD2 few CASSLAAGVQQYF TGTGCTAGCAGCTTAGCTGCGGGGGTGCAGCAGTACTTC
TRBJ2-1 TRBV27 TRBD2 . CASSFSGGGARSGSYNEQFF TGTGCCAGCAGTTTCTCTGGCGGGGGGGCCCGGAGTGGGTCCTACAATGAGCAGTTCTTC
TRBJ1-3 TRBV11-2 . . CASSIDLVAGNTIYF TGTGCCAGCAGCATCGACCTTGTGGCTGGAAACACCATATATTTT
TRBJ2-2 TRBV7-3 . . CASSQGGPNTGELFF TGTGCCAGCAGCCAAGGGGGGCCGAACACCGGGGAGCTGTTTTTT